The present TCR beta chain was sequenced within a study of blood T cell repertoires in COVID-19 (dated by TCRdb to 2018 to 2021). Context from the whole study: Samples covering the acute and convalescent phases of COVID-19 were provided by collaborators in the United States, Italy and Spain. The prospective study material was composed of cDNA or gDNA derived from T cells, B-cell-depleted T cells, or PBMCs. Where available, HLA class I and class II types were obtained from metadata supplied by the sample provider rather than from assay-based typing. Sample metadata almost always included a de-identified subject ID, COVID-19 status, age in years and sex. The samples were drawn from two sources: the first 160 participants of the ongoing ImmuneRACE study, and 1,000 to 1,500 subjects contributed by 6 global collaborators. The repertoires were released in a freely available public database meant as a resource for research on the immune response to SARS-CoV-2. Subjects who had been exposed to COVID-19, were actively infected with it, or had recovered from it provided the deeply sampled blood TCRbeta repertoires that made up the dataset.

V is cut by 5 bases and J by 7 bases, and the space between the germline ends is 12 bases. The CDR3 goes from the cysteine to the phenylalanine over 14 residues. Only the CDR3 DNA is retained, 42 bases long and in frame from the first base. CDR1 and CDR2, per the germline V gene, are MDHEN and SYDVKM. What the work shows at the level of the full study, not this receptor alone: How much clinical and demographic metadata was included differed by source and by participant, and the metadata was provided uncurated.

TCRbeta CDR3 regions were amplified from genomic DNA by means of the immunoSEQ Assay, a bias-controlled multiplex PCR. The study's processing was this. The number of nucleated cells in each sample was estimated from the amplification of reference gene primers within the assay. Sequence reads were collapsed and filtered to measure the absolute abundance of every unique TCRbeta CDR3 rearrangement. For each sample, productive Simpson clonality was calculated as the square root of Simpson's diversity index across productive rearrangements. TCRdb retrieved this table from immuneACCESS and kept in-frame rearrangements only. Not all clones are present; in checked studies, unresolved V genes account for under half, and no reason is known for the remainder. The V and J calls and clone size come from that table; D and trimming were worked out from the DNA. This sample has a few hundred thousand clones in its table, and 65% to 90% of those were observed once. The ten top clones hold 1.5% to 2% of the sample.

This clone was recorded only once. Its antigen is still unknown. No base quality values were provided; no much bigger clone lies one nucleotide off. Participants in the prospective study were enrolled through a virtual design, were aged roughly 18 to 90 years, and lived in approximately 25 United States geographic areas. To assign participants to cohorts, the prospective study relied on clinical history that participants themselves reported in a screening survey and a study questionnaire. ImmuneRACE Cohort 3 recovered participants were defined by two consecutive negative NP/OP PCR tests, healthcare professional clearance, or symptom resolution. In the prospective study, mobile phlebotomists collected whole blood, serum and a nasopharyngeal or oropharyngeal swab from each participant. Over a 2-month period, participants in the prospective study had the option of providing additional blood draws and questionnaires. Before DNA extraction, prospective study blood samples were shipped either frozen or at room temperature.

The rearranged segments are TRBV28 and TRBJ1-6; too little of a D gene remains to name it. The clonotype was recovered from a middle-aged man who had recovered from COVID-19. Sequenced: PBMCs or T cells enriched from blood (not recorded which). This receptor has the CDR3 CASSGRLGNSPLHF. The nucleotide sequence reads TGTGCCAGCAGTGGGAGATTGGGGAATTCACCCCTCCACTTT. With the rest looked up from the reference TRBV28 and TRBJ1-6 genes rather than sequenced, the full variable domain is DVKVTQSSRYLVKRTGEKVFLECVQDMDHENMFWYRQDPGLGLRLIYFSYDVKMKEKGDIPEGYSVSREKKERFSLILESASTNQTSMYLCASSGRLGNSPLHFGNGTRLTVT.